This is a list of T cell receptor beta chains from one sample in a study of cytomegalovirus exposure and HLA in healthy donors. The repertoire was sequenced with immunoSEQ multiplex PCR; TCRdb's copy has only in-frame clones and lacks some. The sample lists 150,000 to 200,000 clones; around 77% were seen once. Sequencing used PBMCs. These receptors were taken from a woman aged 25 to 45 in good health and CMV-seronegative. Both conserved end residues are part of each CDR3. Each record gives: J gene, D gene, V gene, clone size, CDR3 protein, CDR3 DNA. D genes are given only for firm matches. Part of the rows lack a size; the others show once, few, many or a class for expanded clones.

TRBJ2-2,.,TRBV11-1,.,CASSSTTGELFF,TGTGCCAGCAGCTCGACTACCGGGGAGCTGTTTTTT
TRBJ1-2,.,TRBV5-4,.,CASSLSPSETYGYTF,TGTGCCAGCAGCCTTAGCCCCAGTGAGACCTATGGCTACACCTTC
TRBJ2-3,TRBD1,TRBV6-5,.,CASRRQGLEDTQYF,TGTGCCAGCAGGAGACAGGGCCTGGAGGATACGCAGTATTTT
TRBJ1-1,.,TRBV7-8,.,CASSSRTVMNTEAFF,TGTGCCAGCAGCTCTCGGACAGTCATGAACACTGAAGCTTTCTTT
TRBJ1-5,.,TRBV19,once,CASHSGGRLRRQPQHF,TGTGCGAGTCACTCGGGGGGTAGACTCAGGCGTCAGCCCCAGCATTTT
TRBJ2-1,.,TRBV5-1,.,CASSVRNEQFF,TGCGCCAGCAGCGTCCGCAATGAGCAGTTCTTC
TRBJ2-5,TRBD1,TRBV28,once,CASSSGQSQETQYF,TGTGCCAGCAGTTCGGGACAGAGCCAAGAGACCCAGTACTTC
TRBJ1-3,.,TRBV28,.,CASSFSVSGNTIYF,TGTGCCAGCAGTTTTTCGGTCTCTGGAAACACCATATATTTT
TRBJ1-1,TRBD1,TRBV29-1,few,CSVVLTGGRGMNTEAFF,TGCAGCGTTGTTCTGACAGGGGGCAGAGGTATGAACACTGAAGCTTTCTTT
TRBJ1-2,TRBD1,TRBV6-1,once,CASSQGANYGYTF,TGTGCCAGCAGTCAGGGGGCTAACTATGGCTACACCTTC
TRBJ2-3,TRBD1,TRBV5-1,.,CASIDRGISDTQYF,TGCGCCAGCATCGACAGGGGTATTTCAGATACGCAGTATTTT
TRBJ2-2,TRBD1,TRBV7-6,.,CASSIPLQGARTGELFF,TGTGCCAGCAGCATCCCTCTACAGGGGGCCAGGACCGGGGAGCTGTTTTTT
TRBJ1-2,TRBD1,TRBV9,.,CASSVALDREDYGYTF,TGTGCCAGCAGCGTAGCTTTAGACAGGGAGGACTATGGCTACACCTTC
TRBJ2-7,TRBD1,TRBV11-3,.,CASSPGVRTGVRSEQYF,TGTGCCAGCAGCCCCGGCGTTCGGACAGGGGTGAGGAGTGAGCAGTACTTC
TRBJ2-7,TRBD1,TRBV27,few,CASSRVTGSTYEQYF,TGTGCCAGCAGTAGGGTGACAGGGTCGACCTACGAGCAGTACTTC
TRBJ1-1,.,TRBV20-1,.,CSARGGSEAFF,TGCAGTGCCAGAGGTGGGAGTGAAGCTTTCTTT
TRBJ2-1,.,TRBV7-3,.,CASSPDAHPGRQFF,TGTGCCAGCAGCCCCGACGCCCACCCCGGGAGGCAGTTCTTC
TRBJ1-1,TRBD1,TRBV2,.,CASRENRGTEAFF,TGTGCCAGCAGGGAAAACAGGGGGACTGAAGCTTTCTTT
TRBJ2-1,.,TRBV20-1,.,CSASQGNEQFF,TGCAGTGCCTCACAGGGCAATGAGCAGTTCTTC